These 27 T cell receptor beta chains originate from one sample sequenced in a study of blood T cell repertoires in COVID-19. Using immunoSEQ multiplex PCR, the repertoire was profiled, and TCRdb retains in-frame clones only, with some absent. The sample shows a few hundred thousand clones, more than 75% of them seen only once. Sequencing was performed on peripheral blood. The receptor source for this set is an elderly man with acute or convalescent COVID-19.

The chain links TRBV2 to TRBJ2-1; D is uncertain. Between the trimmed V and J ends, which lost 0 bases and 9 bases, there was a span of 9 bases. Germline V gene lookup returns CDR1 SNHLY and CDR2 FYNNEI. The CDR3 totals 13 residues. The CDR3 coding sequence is TGTGCCAGCAGTGAAGCGCGTTTAAGTGAGCAGTTCTTC. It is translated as CASSEARLSEQFF. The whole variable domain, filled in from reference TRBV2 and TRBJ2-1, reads EPEVTQTPSHQVTQMGQEVILRCVPISNHLYFYWYRQILGQKVEFLVSFYNNEISEKSEIFDDQFSVERPDGSNFTLKIRSTKLEDSAMYFCASSEARLSEQFFGPGTRLTVL.

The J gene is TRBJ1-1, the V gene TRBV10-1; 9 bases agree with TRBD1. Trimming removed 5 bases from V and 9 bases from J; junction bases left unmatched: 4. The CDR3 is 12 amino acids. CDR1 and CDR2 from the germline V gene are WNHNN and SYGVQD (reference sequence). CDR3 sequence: CASSTGTGKAFF. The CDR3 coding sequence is TGCGCCAGCAGTACCGGGACAGGGAAAGCTTTCTTT.

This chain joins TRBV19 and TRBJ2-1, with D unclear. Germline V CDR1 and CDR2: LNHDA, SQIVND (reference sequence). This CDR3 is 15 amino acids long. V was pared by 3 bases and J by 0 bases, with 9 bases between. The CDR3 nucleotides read TGTGCCAGTAGTATTCACGGTAGCTCCTACAATGAGCAGTTCTTC. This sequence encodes CASSIHGSSYNEQFF.

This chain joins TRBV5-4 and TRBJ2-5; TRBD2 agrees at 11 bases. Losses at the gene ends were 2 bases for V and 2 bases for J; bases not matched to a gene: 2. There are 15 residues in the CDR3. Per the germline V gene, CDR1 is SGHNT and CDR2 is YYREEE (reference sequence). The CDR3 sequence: CASSFSSGGQETQYF. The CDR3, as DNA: TGTGCCAGCAGCTTCTCTAGCGGGGGGCAAGAGACCCAGTACTTC. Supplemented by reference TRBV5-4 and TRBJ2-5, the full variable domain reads ETGVTQSPTHLIKTRGQQVTLRCSSQSGHNTVSWYQQALGQGPQFIFQYYREEENGRGNFPPRFSGLQFPNYSSELNVNALELDDSALYLCASSFSSGGQETQYFGPGTRLLVL.

The CDR3 DNA is TGTGCCAGCAGCCCAGGCTACGGTCAGCCCCAGCATTTT. Residues: CASSPGYGQPQHF. The rearrangement links TRBV11-2 to TRBJ1-5, with no clear D. The CDR3 runs to 13 residues. The germline V and J ends were trimmed by 5 bases and 6 bases, with 11 bases remaining between them. Germline-derived CDR1 and CDR2 are SGHAT and FQNNGV.

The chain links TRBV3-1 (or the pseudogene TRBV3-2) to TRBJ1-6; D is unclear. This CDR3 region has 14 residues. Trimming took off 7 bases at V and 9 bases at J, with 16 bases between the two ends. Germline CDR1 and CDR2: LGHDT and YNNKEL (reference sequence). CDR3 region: CASTTSVQSSPLHF. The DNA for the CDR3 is TGTGCCAGCACCACCAGTGTTCAGTCTTCACCCCTCCACTTT.

The CDR3 coding sequence is TGTGCCAGCACAGGTGACACTGAAGCTTTCTTT. Translated, it gives CASTGDTEAFF. V gene TRBV9 combines with J gene TRBJ1-1; D remains ambiguous. The germline V and J ends were trimmed by 6 bases and 3 bases, with 6 bases remaining between them. The germline gives CDR1 SGDLS, CDR2 YYNGEE. The CDR3 is 11 residues long.

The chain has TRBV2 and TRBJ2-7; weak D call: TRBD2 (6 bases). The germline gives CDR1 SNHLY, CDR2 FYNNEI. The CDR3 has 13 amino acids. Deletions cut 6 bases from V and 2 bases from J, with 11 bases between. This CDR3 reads CASRGTLTYEQYF. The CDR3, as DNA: TGTGCCAGCAGGGGGACTCTTACCTACGAGCAGTACTTC.

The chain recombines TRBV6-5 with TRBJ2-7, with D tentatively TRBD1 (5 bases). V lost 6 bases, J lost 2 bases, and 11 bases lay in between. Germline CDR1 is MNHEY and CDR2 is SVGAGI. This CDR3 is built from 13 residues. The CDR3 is CASSQDIPYEQYF. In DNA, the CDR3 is TGTGCCAGCAGCCAGGACATTCCCTACGAGCAGTACTTC.

CDR3 protein: CASSLLAETQYF. In nucleotides, the CDR3 is TGTGCCAGCAGTTTATTGGCAGAGACCCAGTACTTC. V gene TRBV28 combines with J gene TRBJ2-5; no clear D gene. Germline V CDR1 and CDR2: MDHEN, SYDVKM. Trimming took off 1 base at V and 4 bases at J, with 4 bases between the two ends. The CDR3 runs to 12 residues.

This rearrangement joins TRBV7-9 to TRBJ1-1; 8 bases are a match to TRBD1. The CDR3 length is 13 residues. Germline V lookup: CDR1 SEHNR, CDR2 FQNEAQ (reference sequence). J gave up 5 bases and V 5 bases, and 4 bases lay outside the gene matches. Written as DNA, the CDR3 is TGTGCCAGCAGCCAGGACAGGGCTACTGAAGCTTTCTTT. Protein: CASSQDRATEAFF.

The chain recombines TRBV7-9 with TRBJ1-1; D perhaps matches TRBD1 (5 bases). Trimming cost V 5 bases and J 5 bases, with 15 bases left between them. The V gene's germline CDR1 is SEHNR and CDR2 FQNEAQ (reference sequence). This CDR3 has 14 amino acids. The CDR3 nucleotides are TGTGCCAGCAGCCTCGAGGAAGGGGTGACTGAAGCTTTCTTT. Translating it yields CASSLEEGVTEAFF.

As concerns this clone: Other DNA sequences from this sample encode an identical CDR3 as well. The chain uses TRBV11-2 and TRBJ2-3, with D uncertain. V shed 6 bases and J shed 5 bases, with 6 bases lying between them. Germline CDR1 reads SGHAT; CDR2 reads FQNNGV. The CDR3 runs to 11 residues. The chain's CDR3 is CASSPLDTQYF. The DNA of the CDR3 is TGTGCCAGCAGTCCACTAGATACGCAGTATTTT.

The CDR3 loop reads CASSILGGQPNQPQHF. Here the CDR3 DNA reads TGTGCCAGTAGTATTCTAGGGGGACAGCCTAATCAGCCCCAGCATTTT. This chain uses TRBV19 with TRBJ1-5; the match to TRBD1 covers 7 bases. Trimming took 3 bases from V and 4 from J; bases not matched to a gene: 9. The CDR3 totals 16 residues. Germline V gives CDR1 LNHDA, CDR2 SQIVND (reference sequence).

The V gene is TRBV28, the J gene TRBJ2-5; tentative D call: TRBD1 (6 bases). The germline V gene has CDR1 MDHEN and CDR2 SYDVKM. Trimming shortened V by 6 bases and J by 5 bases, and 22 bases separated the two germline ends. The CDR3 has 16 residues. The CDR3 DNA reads TGTGCCAGCAGCTCACAAACCGGGACAAGGAGGGAGACCCAGTACTTC. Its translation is CASSSQTGTRRETQYF.

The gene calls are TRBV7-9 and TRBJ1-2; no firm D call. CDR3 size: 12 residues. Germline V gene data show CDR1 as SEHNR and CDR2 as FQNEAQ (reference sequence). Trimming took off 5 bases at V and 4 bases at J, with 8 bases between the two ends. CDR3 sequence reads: CASSPVLYGYTF. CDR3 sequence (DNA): TGTGCCAGCAGCCCAGTGCTCTATGGCTACACCTTC.

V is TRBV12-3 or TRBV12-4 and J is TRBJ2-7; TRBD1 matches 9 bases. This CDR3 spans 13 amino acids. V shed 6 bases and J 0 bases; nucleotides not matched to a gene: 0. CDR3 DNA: TGTGCCAGCAGGACAGGGGGCTCCTACGAGCAGTACTTC. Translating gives CASRTGGSYEQYF.

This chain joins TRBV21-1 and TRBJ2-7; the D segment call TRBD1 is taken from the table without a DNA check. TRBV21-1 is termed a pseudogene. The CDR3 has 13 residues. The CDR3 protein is CASSRNRVNEQYF. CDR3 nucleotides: TGTGCCAGCAGCCGTAACAGGGTCAACGAGCAGTACTTC.

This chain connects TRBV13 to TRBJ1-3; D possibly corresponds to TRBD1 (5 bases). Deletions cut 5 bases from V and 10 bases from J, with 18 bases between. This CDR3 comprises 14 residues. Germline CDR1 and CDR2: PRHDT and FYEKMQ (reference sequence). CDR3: CASSPRGGIETIYF. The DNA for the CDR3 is TGTGCCAGCAGCCCCCGTGGGGGGATTGAGACCATATATTTT.

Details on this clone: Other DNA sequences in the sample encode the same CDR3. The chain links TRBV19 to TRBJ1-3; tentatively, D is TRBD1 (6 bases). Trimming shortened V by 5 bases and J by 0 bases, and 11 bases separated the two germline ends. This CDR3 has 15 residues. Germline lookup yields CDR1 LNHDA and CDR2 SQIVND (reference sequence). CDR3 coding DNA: TGTGCCAGTAGTCCTACAGGGATCTCTGGAAACACCATATATTTT. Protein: CASSPTGISGNTIYF.

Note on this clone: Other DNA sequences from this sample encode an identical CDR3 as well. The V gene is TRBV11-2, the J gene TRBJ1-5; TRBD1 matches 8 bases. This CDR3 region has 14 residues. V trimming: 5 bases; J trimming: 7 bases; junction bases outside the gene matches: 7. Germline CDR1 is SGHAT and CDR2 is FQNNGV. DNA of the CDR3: TGTGCCAGCAGCCCAACAGGGGGTAAGCAGCCCCAGCATTTT. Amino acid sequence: CASSPTGGKQPQHF.

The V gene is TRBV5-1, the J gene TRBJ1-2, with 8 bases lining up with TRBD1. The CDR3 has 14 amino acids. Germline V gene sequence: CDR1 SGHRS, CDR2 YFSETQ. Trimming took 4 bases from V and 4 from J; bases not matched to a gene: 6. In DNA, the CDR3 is TGCGCCAGCAGCGCCGGACAGGGAACCTATGGCTACACCTTC. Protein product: CASSAGQGTYGYTF.

Here the CDR3 reads CASRTDDTTNEKLFF. CDR3 sequence (DNA): TGTGCCAGTAGGACGGATGACACAACTAATGAAAAACTGTTTTTT. The V call is TRBV19, the J call TRBJ1-4; the D is unclear. Deletions cut 6 bases from V and 0 bases from J, with 11 bases between. CDR1 and CDR2 from the germline V gene are LNHDA and SQIVND (reference sequence). This CDR3 spans 15 amino acids.

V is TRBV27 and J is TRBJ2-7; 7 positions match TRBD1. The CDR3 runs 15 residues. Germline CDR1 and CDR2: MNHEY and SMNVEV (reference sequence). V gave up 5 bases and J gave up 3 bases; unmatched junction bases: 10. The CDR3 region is CASSPSGTANYEQYF. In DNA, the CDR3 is TGTGCCAGCAGTCCGTCCGGGACAGCAAACTACGAGCAGTACTTC.

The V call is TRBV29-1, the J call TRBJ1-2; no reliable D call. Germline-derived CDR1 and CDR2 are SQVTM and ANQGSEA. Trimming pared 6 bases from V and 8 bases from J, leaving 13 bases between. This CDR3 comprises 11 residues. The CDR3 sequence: CSVGAARGYTF. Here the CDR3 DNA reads TGCAGCGTAGGTGCGGCAAGGGGCTACACCTTC. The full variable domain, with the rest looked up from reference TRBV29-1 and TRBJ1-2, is SAVISQKPSRDICQRGTSLTIQCQVDSQVTMMFWYRQQPGQSLTLIATANQGSEATYESGFVIDKFPISRPNLTFSTLTVSNMSPEDSSIYLCSVGAARGYTFGSGTRLTVV.

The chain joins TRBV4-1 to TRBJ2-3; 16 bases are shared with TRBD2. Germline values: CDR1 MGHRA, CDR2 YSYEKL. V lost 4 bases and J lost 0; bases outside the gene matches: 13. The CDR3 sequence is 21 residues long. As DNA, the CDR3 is TGCGCCAGCAGCCTTGACCCGGGACTAGCGGGAGGGCCCGTAAGCACAGATACGCAGTATTTT. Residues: CASSLDPGLAGGPVSTDTQYF.

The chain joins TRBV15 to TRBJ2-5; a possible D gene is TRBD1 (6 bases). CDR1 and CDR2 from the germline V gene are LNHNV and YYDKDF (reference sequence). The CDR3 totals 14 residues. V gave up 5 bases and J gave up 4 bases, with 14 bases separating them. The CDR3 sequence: CATSLQGSSETQYF. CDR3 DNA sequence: TGTGCCACCAGCTTACAGGGTTCCTCAGAGACCCAGTACTTC. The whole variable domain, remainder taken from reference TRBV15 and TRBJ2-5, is DAMVIQNPRYQVTQFGKPVTLSCSQTLNHNVMYWYQQKSSQAPKLLFHYYDKDFNNEADTPDNFQSRRPNTSFCFLDIRSPGLGDTAMYLCATSLQGSSETQYFGPGTRLLVL.